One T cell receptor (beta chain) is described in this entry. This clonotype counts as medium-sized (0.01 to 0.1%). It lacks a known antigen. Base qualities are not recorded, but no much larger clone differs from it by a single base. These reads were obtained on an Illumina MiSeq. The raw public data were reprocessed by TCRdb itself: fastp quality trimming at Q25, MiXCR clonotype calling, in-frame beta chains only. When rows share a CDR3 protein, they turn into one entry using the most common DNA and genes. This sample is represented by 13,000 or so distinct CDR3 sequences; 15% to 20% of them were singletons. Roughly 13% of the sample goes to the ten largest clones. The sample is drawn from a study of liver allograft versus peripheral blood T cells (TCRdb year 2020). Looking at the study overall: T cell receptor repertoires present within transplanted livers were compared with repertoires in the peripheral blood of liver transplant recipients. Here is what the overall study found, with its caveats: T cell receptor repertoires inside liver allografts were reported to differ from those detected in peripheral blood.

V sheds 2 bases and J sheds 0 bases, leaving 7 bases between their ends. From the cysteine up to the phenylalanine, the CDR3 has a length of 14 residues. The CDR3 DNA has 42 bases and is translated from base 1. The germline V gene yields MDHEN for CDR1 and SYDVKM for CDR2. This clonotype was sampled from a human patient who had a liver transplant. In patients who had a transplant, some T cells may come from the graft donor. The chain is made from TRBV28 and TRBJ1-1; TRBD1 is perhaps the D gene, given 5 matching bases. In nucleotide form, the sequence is TGTGCCAGCAGTTTAAGGACACTGAACACTGAAGCTTTCTTT. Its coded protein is CASSLRTLNTEAFF.